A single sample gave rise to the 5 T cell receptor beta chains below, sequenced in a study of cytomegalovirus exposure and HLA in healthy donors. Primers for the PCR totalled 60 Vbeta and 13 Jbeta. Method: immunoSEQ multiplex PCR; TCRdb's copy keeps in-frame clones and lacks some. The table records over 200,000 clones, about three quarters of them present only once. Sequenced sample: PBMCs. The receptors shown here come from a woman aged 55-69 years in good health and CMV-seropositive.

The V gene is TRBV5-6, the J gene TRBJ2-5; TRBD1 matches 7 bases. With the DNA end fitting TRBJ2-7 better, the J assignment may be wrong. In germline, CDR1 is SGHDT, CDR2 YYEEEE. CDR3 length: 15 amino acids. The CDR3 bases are TGTGCCAGCAGGCCCCGGGTACAGGGGTCCTACGAGCAGTACTTC. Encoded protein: CASRPRVQGSYEQYF.

The CDR3 DNA follows: TGTGCCTGGGGGAGCCTGACCCCCTACAATGAGCAGTTCTTC. Its translation: CAWGSLTPYNEQFF. The V and J genes are TRBV30 and TRBJ2-1, with a possible D match to TRBD2 (5 bases). The germline CDR1 and CDR2 sequences are GTSNPN and SVGIG (reference sequence). V dropped 5 bases and J dropped 2 bases, with 13 bases sitting between them. The CDR3 consists of 14 residues.

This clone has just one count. The CDR3 coding sequence is TGCACCAGCAGCCAACCCGGACTAGCGGGGTTTGAGGACCAAGAGACCCAGTACTTC. Protein product: CTSSQPGLAGFEDQETQYF. The genes are TRBV1 and TRBJ2-5; the D call in the table, TRBD2, was not verified against the DNA. TRBV1 is marked as a pseudogene. The CDR3 extends over 19 amino acids.

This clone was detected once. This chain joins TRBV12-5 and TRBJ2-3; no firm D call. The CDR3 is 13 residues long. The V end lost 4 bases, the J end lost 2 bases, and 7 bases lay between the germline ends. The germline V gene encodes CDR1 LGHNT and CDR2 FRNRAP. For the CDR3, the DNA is TGTGCTAGTGGTTCCTCCCCCACAGATACGCAGTATTTT. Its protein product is CASGSSPTDTQYF.

CDR3 residues: CASSPQGGGFYNEQFF. CDR3 nucleotides: TGTGCCAGCAGCCCTCAGGGCGGGGGGTTCTACAATGAGCAGTTCTTC. V usage is TRBV7-2 and J usage is TRBJ2-1, with 8 positions matching TRBD2. Germline CDR1 is SGHTA and CDR2 is FQGNSA. The trim removed 5 bases at V and 3 bases at J, leaving 9 bases unmatched. CDR3 length: 16 residues.